This T cell receptor beta chain was captured by sequencing in a study of blood T cell repertoires in COVID-19. Study background: PBMCs, B-cell-depleted T cells, or T cells were the source of the cDNA or gDNA that made up the material.

This CDR3 contains 15 residues. Germline assignment: CDR1 LGHDT and CDR2 YNNKEL (reference sequence). Trimming took 1 base from V and 8 from J, leaving 17 bases between them. Repertoires were generated with immunoSEQ multiplex PCR, while TCRdb's copy carries only in-frame clones and drops some. The table includes about 99,000 clones, 87% detected once. Source material: peripheral blood. This sequence originates from a middle-aged man in a cohort sampled during active COVID-19. The gene calls are TRBV3-1 (or the pseudogene TRBV3-2) and TRBJ1-2; unclear D gene. The CDR3 loop is CASSQGFKGDRGYTF. The DNA of the CDR3 is TGTGCCAGCAGCCAAGGTTTCAAGGGAGATCGGGGCTACACCTTC.